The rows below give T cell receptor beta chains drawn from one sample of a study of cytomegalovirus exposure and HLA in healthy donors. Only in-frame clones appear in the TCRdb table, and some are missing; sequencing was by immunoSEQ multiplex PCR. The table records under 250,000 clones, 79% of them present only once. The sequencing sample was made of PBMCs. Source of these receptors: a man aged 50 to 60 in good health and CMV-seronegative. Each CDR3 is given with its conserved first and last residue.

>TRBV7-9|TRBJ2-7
CASSPPVGTGNSYEQYF
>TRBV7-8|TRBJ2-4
CASSLVAGGAKNIQYF
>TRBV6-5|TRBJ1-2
CASRRQANYGYTF
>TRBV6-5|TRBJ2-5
CASSYSRLGAPETQYF
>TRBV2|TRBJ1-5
CASSEAQGSRQPQHF
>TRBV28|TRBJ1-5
CASQGGARISNQPQHF
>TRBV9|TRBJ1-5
CASSAGSRDRNQPQHF
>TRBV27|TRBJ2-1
CASRRDLAGSDSYNEQFF
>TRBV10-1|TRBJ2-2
CASRLGARTGELFF
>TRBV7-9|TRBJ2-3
CASSLVGSGGTDTQYF
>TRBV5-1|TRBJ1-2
CASSFLESYGYTF
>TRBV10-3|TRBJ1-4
CAISESGFEKLFF
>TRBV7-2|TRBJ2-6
CASSLVGQGAGANVLTF
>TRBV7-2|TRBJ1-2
CASSLVGGGGGYTF
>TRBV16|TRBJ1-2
CASSSGWGYGYTF
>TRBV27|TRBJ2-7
CASSLFRAGESLVAYEQYF
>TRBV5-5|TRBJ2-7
CASSSAYEQYF
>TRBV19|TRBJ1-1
CASSPLDREEAFF
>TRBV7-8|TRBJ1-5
CASSPRAGRDQPQHF
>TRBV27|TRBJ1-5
CASRSPGGPHQPQHF
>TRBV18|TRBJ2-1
CASSGEGRGRNNEQFF
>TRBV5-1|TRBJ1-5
CASSLFEGGQPQHF
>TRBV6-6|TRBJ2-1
CASSYQKGSGNEQFF
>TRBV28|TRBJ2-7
CASTRGVTYEQYF
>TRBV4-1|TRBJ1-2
CASSQERRSSLVNYGYTF
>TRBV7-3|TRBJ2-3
CASSFLAGGADTQYF
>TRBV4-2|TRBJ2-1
CASSPEPQGARNEQFF
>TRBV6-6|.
CASSYGLAPTYEQYF
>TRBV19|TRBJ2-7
CASSSLGTSGRYEQYF
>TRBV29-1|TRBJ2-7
CSVEVPDRGDSYEQYF
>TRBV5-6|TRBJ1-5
CASSYRQYSNQPQHF
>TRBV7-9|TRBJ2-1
CASSLGTSGRAKYYNEQFF
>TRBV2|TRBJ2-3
CASSPQVAGDTQYF
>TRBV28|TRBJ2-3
CASSSLIITDTQYF
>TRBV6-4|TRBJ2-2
CASSAGLAGGPTGELFF
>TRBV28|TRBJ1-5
CASSLGTGSRNQPQHF
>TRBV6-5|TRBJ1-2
CASSSQGNDYGYTF
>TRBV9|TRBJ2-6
CASSAASGAGANVLTF
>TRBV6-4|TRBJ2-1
CASSETGQGTNEQFF
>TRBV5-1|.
CASSAAVRSVEQYF
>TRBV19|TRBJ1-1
CASSIVPGMNTEAFF
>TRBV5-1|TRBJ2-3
CASSLDGTSTDTQYF
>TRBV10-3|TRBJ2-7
CAISEEESSYEQYF
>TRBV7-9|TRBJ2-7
CASSGTGVPGEQYF
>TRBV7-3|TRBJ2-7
CASSLYQAGPYEQYF
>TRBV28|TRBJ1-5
CASSQTGQNQPQHF
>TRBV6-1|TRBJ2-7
CASSESRGSSYEQYF
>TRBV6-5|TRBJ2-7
CASSYNLQGVFYEQYF
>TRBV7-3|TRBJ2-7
CASSLISGSEQYF
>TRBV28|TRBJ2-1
CASSPPYGSGYYNEQFF
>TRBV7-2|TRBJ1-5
CASSPGRAQPQHF
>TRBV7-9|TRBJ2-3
CASSFYGGVDTQYF
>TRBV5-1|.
CASSLEGSGSLSTYEQYF
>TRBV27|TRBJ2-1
CASSASGRALWQFF
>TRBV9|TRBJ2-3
CASSAYGTASTDTQYF
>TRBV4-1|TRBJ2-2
CASSRYIPGQGFTGELFF